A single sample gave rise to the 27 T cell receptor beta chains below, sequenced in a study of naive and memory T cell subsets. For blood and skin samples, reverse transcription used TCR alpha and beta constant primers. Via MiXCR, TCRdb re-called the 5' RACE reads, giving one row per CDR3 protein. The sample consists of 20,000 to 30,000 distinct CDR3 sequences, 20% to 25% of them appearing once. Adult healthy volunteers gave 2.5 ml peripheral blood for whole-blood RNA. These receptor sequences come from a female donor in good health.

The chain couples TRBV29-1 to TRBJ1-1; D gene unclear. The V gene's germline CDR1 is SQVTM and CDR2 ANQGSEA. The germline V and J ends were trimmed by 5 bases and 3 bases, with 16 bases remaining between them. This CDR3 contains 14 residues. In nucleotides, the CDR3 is TGCAGCGTTCGATGGGCAGGTGGTCACACTGAAGCTTTCTTT. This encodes CSVRWAGGHTEAFF.

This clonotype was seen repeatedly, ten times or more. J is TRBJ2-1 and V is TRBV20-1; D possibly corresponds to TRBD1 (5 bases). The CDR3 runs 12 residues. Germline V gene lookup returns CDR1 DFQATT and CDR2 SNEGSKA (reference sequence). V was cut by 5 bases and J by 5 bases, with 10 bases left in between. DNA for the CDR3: TGCAGTGCTCCCCGACAGAACAATGAGCAGTTCTTC. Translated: CSAPRQNNEQFF.

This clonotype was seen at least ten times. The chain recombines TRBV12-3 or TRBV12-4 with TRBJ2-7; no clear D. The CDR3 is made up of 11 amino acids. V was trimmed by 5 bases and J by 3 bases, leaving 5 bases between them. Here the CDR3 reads CASSKGYEQYF. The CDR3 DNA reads TGTGCCAGCAGTAAGGGCTACGAGCAGTACTTC.

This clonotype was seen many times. For the CDR3, the DNA is TGCAGTGCTAGAGGGCTAGCATACAATGAGCAGTTCTTC. Protein product: CSARGLAYNEQFF. The rearrangement links TRBV20-1 to TRBJ2-1, with D possibly being TRBD2 (5 bases). The germline V gene has CDR1 DFQATT and CDR2 SNEGSKA (reference sequence). The CDR3 loop spans 13 amino acids. Trimming stripped 1 base from V and 4 bases from J, with 8 bases between.

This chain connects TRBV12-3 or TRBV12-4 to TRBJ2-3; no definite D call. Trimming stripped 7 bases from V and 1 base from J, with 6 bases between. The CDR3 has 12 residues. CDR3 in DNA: TGTGCCAGCACTTTTGGCACAGATACGCAGTATTTT. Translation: CASTFGTDTQYF.

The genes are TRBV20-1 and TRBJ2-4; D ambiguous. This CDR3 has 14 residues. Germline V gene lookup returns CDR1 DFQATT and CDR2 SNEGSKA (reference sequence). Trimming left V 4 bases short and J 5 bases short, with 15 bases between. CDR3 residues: CSAITARAENIQYF. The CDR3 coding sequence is TGCAGTGCTATCACAGCACGGGCCGAAAACATTCAGTACTTC.

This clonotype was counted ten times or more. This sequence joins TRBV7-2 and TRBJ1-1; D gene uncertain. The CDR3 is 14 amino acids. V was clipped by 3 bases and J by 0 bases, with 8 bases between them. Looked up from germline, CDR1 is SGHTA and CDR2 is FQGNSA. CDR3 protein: CASSFATVNTEAFF. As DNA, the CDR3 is TGTGCCAGCAGCTTCGCTACTGTGAACACTGAAGCTTTCTTT.

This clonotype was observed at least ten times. In DNA, the CDR3 is TGTGCCAGCAGTGCCACCACCCTCTCTGGGAGGGGGACTGAAGCTTTCTTT. Encoded protein: CASSATTLSGRGTEAFF. The V and J genes are TRBV2 and TRBJ1-1; the D gene is possibly TRBD1 (6 bases). V lost 4 bases, J lost 5 bases, and 23 bases lay in between. The CDR3 covers 17 residues. Germline CDR1 SNHLY, CDR2 FYNNEI. Based on the CDR3 plus reference TRBV2 and TRBJ1-1, the full variable domain is EPEVTQTPSHQVTQMGQEVILRCVPISNHLYFYWYRQILGQKVEFLVSFYNNEISEKSEIFDDQFSVERPDGSNFTLKIRSTKLEDSAMYFCASSATTLSGRGTEAFFGQGTRLTVV.

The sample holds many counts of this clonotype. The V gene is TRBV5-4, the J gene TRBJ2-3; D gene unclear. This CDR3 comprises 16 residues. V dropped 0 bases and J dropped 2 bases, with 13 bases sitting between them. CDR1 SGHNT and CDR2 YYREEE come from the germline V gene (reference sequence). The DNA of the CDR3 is TGTGCCAGCAGCTTGGCTCGCGGTGCAAACACAGATACGCAGTATTTT. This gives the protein CASSLARGANTDTQYF. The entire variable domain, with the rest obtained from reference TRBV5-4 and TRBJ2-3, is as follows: ETGVTQSPTHLIKTRGQQVTLRCSSQSGHNTVSWYQQALGQGPQFIFQYYREEENGRGNFPPRFSGLQFPNYSSELNVNALELDDSALYLCASSLARGANTDTQYFGPGTRLTVL.

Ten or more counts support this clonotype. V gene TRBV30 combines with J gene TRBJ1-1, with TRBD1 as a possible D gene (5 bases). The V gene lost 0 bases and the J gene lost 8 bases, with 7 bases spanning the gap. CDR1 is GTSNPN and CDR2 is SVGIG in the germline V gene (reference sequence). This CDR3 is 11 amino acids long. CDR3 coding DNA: TGTGCCTGGAGTGTGAACAGGGAAGCTTTCTTT. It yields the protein CAWSVNREAFF.

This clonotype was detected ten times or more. The DNA of the CDR3 is TGCAGCGCAGCGCCGGGACTTGAAGCTTTCTTT. Translating gives CSAAPGLEAFF. The V call is TRBV29-1, the J call TRBJ1-1, with D possibly matching TRBD1 (5 bases). CDR3 length: 11 residues. The ends were cut back, 7 bases at V and 7 bases at J, with 13 bases in the middle. The V gene's germline CDR1 is SQVTM and CDR2 ANQGSEA.

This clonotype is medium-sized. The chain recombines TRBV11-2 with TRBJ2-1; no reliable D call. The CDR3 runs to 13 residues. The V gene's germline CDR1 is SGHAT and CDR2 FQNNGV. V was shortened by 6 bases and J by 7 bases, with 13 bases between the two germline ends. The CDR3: CASSRSRNNEQFF. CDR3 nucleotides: TGTGCCAGCAGTCGTTCTAGGAATAATGAGCAGTTCTTC.

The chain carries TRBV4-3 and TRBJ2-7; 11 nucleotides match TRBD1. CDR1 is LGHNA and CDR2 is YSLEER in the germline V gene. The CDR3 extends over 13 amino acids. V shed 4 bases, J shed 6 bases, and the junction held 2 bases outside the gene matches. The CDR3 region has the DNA TGCGCCAGCAGCCTGGGACAGGGGGGCGAGCAGTACTTC. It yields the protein CASSLGQGGEQYF.

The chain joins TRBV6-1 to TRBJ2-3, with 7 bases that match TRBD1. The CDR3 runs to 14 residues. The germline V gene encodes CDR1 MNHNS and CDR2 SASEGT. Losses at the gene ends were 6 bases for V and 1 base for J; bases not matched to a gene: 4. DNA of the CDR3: TGTGCCAGCAGGAGGGGACAGCGCACAGATACGCAGTATTTT. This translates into CASRRGQRTDTQYF.

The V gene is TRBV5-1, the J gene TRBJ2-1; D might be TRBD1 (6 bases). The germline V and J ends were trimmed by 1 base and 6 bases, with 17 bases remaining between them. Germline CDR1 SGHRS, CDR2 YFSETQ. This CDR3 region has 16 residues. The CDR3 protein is CASSLRSGANGNEQFF. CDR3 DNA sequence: TGCGCCAGCAGCTTGCGGTCAGGGGCGAACGGCAATGAGCAGTTCTTC. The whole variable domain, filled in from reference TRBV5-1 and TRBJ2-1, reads KAGVTQTPRYLIKTRGQQVTLSCSPISGHRSVSWYQQTPGQGLQFLFEYFSETQRNKGNFPGRFSGRQFSNSRSEMNVSTLELGDSALYLCASSLRSGANGNEQFFGPGTRLTVL.

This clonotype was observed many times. CDR3 residues: CSARLASHTDTQYF. As DNA, the CDR3 is TGCAGTGCTAGACTAGCGTCCCACACAGATACGCAGTATTTT. The chain recombines TRBV20-1 with TRBJ2-3; D may be TRBD2 (6 bases). Germline values: CDR1 DFQATT, CDR2 SNEGSKA (reference sequence). V was pared by 2 bases and J by 2 bases, with 11 bases between. This CDR3 has 14 residues.

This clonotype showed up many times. The CDR3 DNA sequence: TGTGCCAGCAGTTCGAGCAGCGATGAGCAGTTCTTC. Protein sequence: CASSSSSDEQFF. V and J are TRBV2 and TRBJ2-1; D gene ambiguous. Per germline, CDR1 SNHLY and CDR2 FYNNEI. There are 12 residues in the CDR3. V lost 5 bases and J lost 8, with 10 bases in between.

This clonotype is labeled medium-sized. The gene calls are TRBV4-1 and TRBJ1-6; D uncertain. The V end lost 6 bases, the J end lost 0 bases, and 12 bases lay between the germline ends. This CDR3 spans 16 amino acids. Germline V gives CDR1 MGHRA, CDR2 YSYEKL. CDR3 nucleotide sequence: TGCGCCAGCAGGCACGAACAGAGCTCCTATAATTCACCCCTCCACTTT. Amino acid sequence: CASRHEQSSYNSPLHF.

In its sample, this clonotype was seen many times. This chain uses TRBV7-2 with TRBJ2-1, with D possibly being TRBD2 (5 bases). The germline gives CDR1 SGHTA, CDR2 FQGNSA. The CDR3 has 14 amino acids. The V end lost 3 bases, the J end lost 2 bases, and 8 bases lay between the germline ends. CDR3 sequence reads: CASSFDGTYNEQFF. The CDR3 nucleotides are TGTGCCAGCAGCTTTGACGGGACCTACAATGAGCAGTTCTTC.

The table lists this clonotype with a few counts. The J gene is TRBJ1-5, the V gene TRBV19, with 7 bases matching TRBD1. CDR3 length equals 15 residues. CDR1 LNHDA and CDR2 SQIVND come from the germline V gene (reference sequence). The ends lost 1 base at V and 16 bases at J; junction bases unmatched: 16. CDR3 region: CASSIGGEGGVKKHF. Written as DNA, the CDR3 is TGTGCCAGTAGTATAGGAGGTGAAGGGGGCGTAAAAAAACATTTT. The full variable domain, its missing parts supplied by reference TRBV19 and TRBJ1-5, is DGGITQSPKYLFRKEGQNVTLSCEQNLNHDAMYWYRQDPGQGLRLIYYSQIVNDFQKGDIAEGYSVSREKKESFPLTVTSAQKNPTAFYLCASSIGGEGGVKKHFGDGTRLSIL.

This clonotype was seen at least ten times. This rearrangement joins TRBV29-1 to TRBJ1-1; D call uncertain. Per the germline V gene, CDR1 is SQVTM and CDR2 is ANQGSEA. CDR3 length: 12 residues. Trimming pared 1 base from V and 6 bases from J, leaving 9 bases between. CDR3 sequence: CSVEVYPAEAFF. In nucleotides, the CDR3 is TGCAGCGTTGAAGTATACCCAGCTGAAGCTTTCTTT.

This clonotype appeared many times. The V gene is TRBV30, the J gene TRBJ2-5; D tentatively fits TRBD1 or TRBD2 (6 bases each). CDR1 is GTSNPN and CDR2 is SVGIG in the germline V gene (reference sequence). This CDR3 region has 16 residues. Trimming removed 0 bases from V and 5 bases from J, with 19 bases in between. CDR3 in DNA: TGTGCCTGGAGTGTGGGGATGTTTGGGGGGCCGGAGACCCAGTACTTC. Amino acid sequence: CAWSVGMFGGPETQYF.

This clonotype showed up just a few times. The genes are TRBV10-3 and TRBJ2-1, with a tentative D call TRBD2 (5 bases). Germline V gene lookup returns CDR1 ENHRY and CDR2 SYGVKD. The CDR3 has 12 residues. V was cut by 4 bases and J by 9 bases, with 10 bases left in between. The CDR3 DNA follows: TGTGCCATCAGTGGTGGGAGTTTTGAGCAGTTCTTC. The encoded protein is CAISGGSFEQFF.

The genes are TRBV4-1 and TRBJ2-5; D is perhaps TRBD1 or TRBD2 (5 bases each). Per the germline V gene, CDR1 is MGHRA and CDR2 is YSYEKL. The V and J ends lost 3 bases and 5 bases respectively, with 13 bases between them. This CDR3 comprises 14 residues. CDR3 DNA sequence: TGCGCCAGCAGCCACGGGGCTTTTGGGGAGACCCAGTACTTC. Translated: CASSHGAFGETQYF.

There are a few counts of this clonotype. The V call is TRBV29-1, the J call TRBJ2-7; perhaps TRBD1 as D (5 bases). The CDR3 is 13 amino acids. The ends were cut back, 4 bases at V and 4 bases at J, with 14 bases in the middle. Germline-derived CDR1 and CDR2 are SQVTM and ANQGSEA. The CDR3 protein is CSVARATGYEQYF. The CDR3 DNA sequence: TGCAGCGTTGCCAGGGCAACCGGGTACGAGCAGTACTTC.

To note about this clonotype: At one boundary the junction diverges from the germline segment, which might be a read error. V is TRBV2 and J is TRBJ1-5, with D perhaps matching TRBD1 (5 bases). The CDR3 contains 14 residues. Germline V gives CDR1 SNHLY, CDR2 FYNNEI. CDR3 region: CASRRDFSNQPQRF. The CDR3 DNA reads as TGTGCCAGCCGCAGGGATTTCAGCAATCAGCCCCAGCGTTTT.

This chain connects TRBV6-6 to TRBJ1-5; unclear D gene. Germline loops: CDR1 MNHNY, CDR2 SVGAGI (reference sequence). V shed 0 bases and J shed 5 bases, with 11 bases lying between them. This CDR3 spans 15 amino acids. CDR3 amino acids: CASSYSRSIYQPQHF. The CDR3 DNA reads TGTGCCAGCAGTTACTCGAGGAGTATATATCAGCCCCAGCATTTT.